This entry concerns a single TCR beta chain. The data were taken from a study of blood T cell repertoires in COVID-19. The wider study: Samples representing acute and convalescent COVID-19 were sourced from the United States, Italy and Spain.

Assay: immunoSEQ multiplex PCR; the TCRdb copy retains only in-frame clones and omits some. This repertoire shows around 200,000 clones, 85% to 90% found once; its top ten account for 4.5% to 7.5%. This CDR3 has 13 amino acids. With 3 bases removed from V and 7 bases from J, the gap between germline ends came to 12 bases. Germline lookup yields CDR1 MNHEY and CDR2 SMNVEV (reference sequence). The chain joins TRBV27 to TRBJ1-2; tentative D call: TRBD1 (6 bases). The sample was peripheral blood. The clonotype originates from an elderly man with acute or convalescent COVID-19. In DNA, the CDR3 is TGTGCCAGCAGTTTCCGGGGGGCAGGTGGCTACACCTTC. Its translation: CASSFRGAGGYTF.